A single sample gave rise to the 14 T cell receptor beta chains below, sequenced in a study of CD8 T cells in ankylosing spondylitis. In TCRdb, the 5' RACE reads were re-called with MiXCR into one record per CDR3 protein. The table has 100,000 or so distinct CDR3 sequences, approximately 25% seen once. Sequenced sample: synovial fluid, either unsorted or a sorted T cell fraction (not recorded which). These receptor sequences come from a male donor with ankylosing spondylitis.

This clonotype appeared many times. The V gene is TRBV12-5, the J gene TRBJ1-3; D not resolved. The germline gives CDR1 LGHNT, CDR2 FRNRAP. The CDR3 covers 14 residues. Trimming shortened V by 1 base and J by 0 bases, and 4 bases separated the two germline ends. CDR3 sequence: CASGLGVSGNTIYF. Here the CDR3 DNA reads TGTGCTAGTGGTTTGGGGGTCTCTGGAAACACCATATATTTT.

V is TRBV28 and J is TRBJ2-5, with D maybe TRBD1 (5 bases). Trimming took 6 bases from V and 2 from J, leaving 13 bases between them. Germline assignment: CDR1 MDHEN and CDR2 SYDVKM. The CDR3 runs 14 residues. The CDR3 DNA reads TGTGCCAGCAGCAGGGTGGCGGTTCAAGAGACCCAGTACTTC. Protein sequence: CASSRVAVQETQYF.

V usage is TRBV29-1 and J usage is TRBJ2-5; 7 nucleotides agree with TRBD1. The V and J ends lost 6 bases and 2 bases, in that order; junction bases with no gene match: 6. The CDR3 totals 13 residues. Per the germline V gene, CDR1 is SQVTM and CDR2 is ANQGSEA. The CDR3, as DNA: TGCAGCGTAAGTGGGACAGTACAAGAGACCCAGTACTTC. Translating it yields CSVSGTVQETQYF.

This clonotype was counted a few times. Here the CDR3 DNA reads TGCGCCAGCAGCTTGGCCACAGGGACCGGGGAGCTGTTTTTT. It yields the protein CASSLATGTGELFF. This rearrangement joins TRBV5-1 to TRBJ2-2, with a possible D match to TRBD1 (6 bases). V lost 0 bases and J lost 5, with 8 bases in between. The length of the CDR3 is 14 residues. Germline V gene lookup returns CDR1 SGHRS and CDR2 YFSETQ.

The chain combines TRBV24-1 with TRBJ2-5, with a tentative D call TRBD1 (6 bases). CDR1 and CDR2 (germline): KGHDR, SFDVKD. This CDR3 is 15 amino acids long. V lost 4 bases and J 5 bases, leaving 16 bases between the germline ends. In DNA form, the CDR3 reads TGTGCCACCAGTGACCCCGGGACACCGGGGGAGACCCAGTACTTC. Protein product: CATSDPGTPGETQYF.

CDR3 DNA sequence: TGTGCCAGCTCCCGGGAGGGAATACACAATGAGCAGTTCTTC. This encodes CASSREGIHNEQFF. The genes are TRBV13 and TRBJ2-1; 8 nucleotides match TRBD2. CDR3 length: 14 amino acids. CDR1 PRHDT and CDR2 FYEKMQ come from the germline V gene (reference sequence). V was clipped by 8 bases and J by 5 bases; unmatched bases: 8. The full variable domain, its missing parts supplied by reference TRBV13 and TRBJ2-1, is AAGVIQSPRHLIKEKRETATLKCYPIPRHDTVYWYQQGPGQDPQFLISFYEKMQSDKGSIPDRFSAQQFSDYHSELNMSSLELGDSALYFCASSREGIHNEQFFGPGTRLTVL.

CDR3 sequence: CASSLPTSGRALDPEQFF. CDR3 in DNA: TGTGCCAGCAGCTTACCGACTAGCGGGAGGGCCTTAGACCCTGAGCAGTTCTTC. The chain carries TRBV7-8 and TRBJ2-1, with TRBD2 identical over 14 bases. The CDR3 is made up of 18 amino acids. Germline values: CDR1 SGHVS, CDR2 FQNEAQ. Trimming at V came to 2 bases and at J to 9 bases, leaving 12 bases not matched to a gene.

CDR3 sequence reads: CASSLSGQVGTEAFF. DNA of the CDR3: TGTGCCAGCAGTTTATCTGGGCAGGTGGGCACTGAAGCTTTCTTT. V and J are TRBV27 and TRBJ1-1; no clear D gene. This CDR3 has 15 residues. Trimming pared 0 bases from V and 4 bases from J, leaving 12 bases between. Per germline, CDR1 MNHEY and CDR2 SMNVEV (reference sequence).

This clonotype showed up just a few times. J is TRBJ2-7 and V is TRBV7-2; no reliable D call. CDR1 is SGHTA, CDR2 FQGNSA, per germline. Between the trimmed V and J ends, which lost 5 bases and 5 bases, there was a span of 16 bases. The CDR3 is made up of 14 amino acids. CDR3 DNA sequence: TGTGCCAGCAGCCCGATTTATGGGCCGAACGAGCAGTACTTC. Translating it yields CASSPIYGPNEQYF.

The chain couples TRBV6-5 to TRBJ2-3, with D unresolved. Looked up from germline, CDR1 is MNHEY and CDR2 is SVGAGI. The ends were cut back, 8 bases at V and 6 bases at J, with 12 bases in the middle. The CDR3 sequence is 12 residues long. The CDR3 reads CASYSAWDTQYF. DNA for the CDR3: TGTGCCAGCTATTCCGCTTGGGATACGCAGTATTTT.

This clonotype was seen a few times. The chain carries TRBV30 and TRBJ2-5; 8 positions agree with TRBD1. V gave up 4 bases and J gave up 2 bases; unmatched junction bases: 9. The germline gives CDR1 GTSNPN, CDR2 SVGIG (reference sequence). The CDR3 length is 15 residues. The CDR3 sequence is CAWTAGTGRQETQYF. CDR3 nucleotide sequence: TGTGCCTGGACCGCCGGGACAGGTCGACAAGAGACCCAGTACTTC.

The chain joins TRBV4-1 to TRBJ1-5; D gene uncertain. This CDR3 is built from 14 residues. Trimming cost V 0 bases and J 9 bases, with 12 bases left between them. CDR1 MGHRA and CDR2 YSYEKL come from the germline V gene. CDR3 nucleotide sequence: TGCGCCAGCAGCCAAGAAATCGACCGTTGGCCCCAGCATTTT. Protein: CASSQEIDRWPQHF.

V is TRBV9 and J is TRBJ2-1, with D possibly being TRBD1 or TRBD2 (5 bases each). The CDR3 contains 17 residues. Germline loops: CDR1 SGDLS, CDR2 YYNGEE. V lost 4 bases, J lost 1 base, and 18 bases lay in between. The CDR3 DNA is TGTGCCAGCAGCCCTTTCGGGGCAGCAAGTTCCTACAATGAGCAGTTCTTC. Translated: CASSPFGAASSYNEQFF.

This clonotype was observed a handful of times. V is TRBV20-1 and J is TRBJ1-1; D call uncertain. Germline V lookup: CDR1 DFQATT, CDR2 SNEGSKA (reference sequence). The germline V and J ends were trimmed by 3 bases and 5 bases, with 7 bases remaining between them. The CDR3 is 11 residues long. In nucleotides, the CDR3 is TGCAGTGCTAGTGTCACGACTGAAGCTTTCTTT. It specifies CSASVTTEAFF.